The 15 T cell receptor beta chains reported below all come from one sample, sequenced in a study of blood T cell dynamics during melanoma immunotherapy (dated by TCRdb to about 2020). This sample's time point label indicates: week 3, after first cycle of checkpoint inhibitor. The method was the immunoSEQ multiplex PCR assay. In its TCRdb copy, this immuneACCESS table keeps in-frame sequences only and misses some clones. Where compared with another copy, unresolved V genes explain less than half of these, and the others have no known cause. In this sample the table shows more than 10,000 clones, about 93% of which occur a single time. Clones ranked in the top ten supply around 0.19% of the sample. The sequences come from effector memory CD8+ T cells from blood, collected from a patient treated with checkpoint blockade. The receptor source for this set is a human donor with melanoma.

This chain links TRBV10-1 with TRBJ2-7; 9 bases match TRBD1. Per germline, CDR1 WNHNN and CDR2 SYGVQD (reference sequence). This CDR3 contains 13 residues. Germline trimming cut 3 bases from V and 5 bases from J; bases unmatched to any gene: 2. The CDR3 is CASSEQGADEQYF. CDR3 in DNA: TGCGCCAGCAGTGAACAGGGGGCCGACGAGCAGTACTTC.

This rearrangement joins TRBV10-3 to TRBJ1-1; TRBD1 matches at 7 bases. CDR3 size: 15 residues. The germline gives CDR1 ENHRY, CDR2 SYGVKD. The junction had 11 bases not matched to a gene; V was cut back by 3 bases and J by 7 bases. Here the CDR3 DNA reads TGTGCCATCAGTGACAATTACGGGACAGACCATGAAGCTTTCTTT. This encodes CAISDNYGTDHEAFF.

This chain links TRBV19 with TRBJ2-1; TRBD1 is a possible D gene (6 bases). This CDR3 is built from 14 residues. The V end lost 5 bases, the J end lost 5 bases, and 13 bases lay between the germline ends. Germline lookup yields CDR1 LNHDA and CDR2 SQIVND (reference sequence). CDR3 DNA sequence: TGTGCCAGTAGTCCTTGGACAGCTAACAATGAGCAGTTCTTC. Translation: CASSPWTANNEQFF.

This rearrangement joins TRBV19 to TRBJ1-5; D gene unclear. This CDR3 has 13 amino acids. Per germline, CDR1 LNHDA and CDR2 SQIVND (reference sequence). Trimming pared 6 bases from V and 5 bases from J, leaving 11 bases between. DNA for the CDR3: TGTGCCAGTAGGATGGACGGTTATCAGCCCCAGCATTTT. Protein sequence: CASRMDGYQPQHF. The whole variable domain, filled in from reference TRBV19 and TRBJ1-5, reads DGGITQSPKYLFRKEGQNVTLSCEQNLNHDAMYWYRQDPGQGLRLIYYSQIVNDFQKGDIAEGYSVSREKKESFPLTVTSAQKNPTAFYLCASRMDGYQPQHFGDGTRLSIL.

Here the CDR3 DNA reads TGTGCCAGCAGTTTAACAGGGGCCGGGGAGCTGTTTTTT. This encodes CASSLTGAGELFF. The rearrangement uses TRBV27 and TRBJ2-2; 7 bases align to TRBD1. The V gene's germline CDR1 is MNHEY and CDR2 SMNVEV (reference sequence). The CDR3 sequence is 13 residues long. The trim removed 2 bases at V and 6 bases at J, leaving 0 bases unmatched.

The gene calls are TRBV29-1 and TRBJ1-6; 7 positions agree with TRBD1. Germline V CDR1 and CDR2: SQVTM, ANQGSEA. The V gene end was trimmed by 8 bases and the J gene end by 6 bases; junction bases not matched to a gene: 4. The CDR3 contains 12 residues. The CDR3 DNA reads TGCAGCCCCTGGACAGGTAATTCACCCCTCCACTTT. Translated, it gives CSPWTGNSPLHF. Full variable domain (remainder filled in from reference TRBV29-1 and TRBJ1-6): SAVISQKPSRDICQRGTSLTIQCQVDSQVTMMFWYRQQPGQSLTLIATANQGSEATYESGFVIDKFPISRPNLTFSTLTVSNMSPEDSSIYLCSPWTGNSPLHFGNGTRLTVT.

V is TRBV11-2 and J is TRBJ2-5, with 10 positions matching TRBD2. Near its end, the DNA agrees better with TRBJ2-7, so the J call may be wrong. Germline V gene sequence: CDR1 SGHAT, CDR2 FQNNGV. CDR3 length equals 17 residues. The CDR3 loop is CASSHRPGTSDTYEQYF. CDR3 bases: TGTGCCAGCAGCCACCGACCCGGGACTAGCGATACCTACGAGCAGTACTTC.

The gene calls are TRBV27 and TRBJ2-1, with D uncertain. Trimming stripped 2 bases from V and 6 bases from J, with 8 bases between. Looked up from germline, CDR1 is MNHEY and CDR2 is SMNVEV (reference sequence). This CDR3 spans 13 amino acids. The CDR3 spells CASSLTRSNEQFF. Written as DNA, the CDR3 is TGTGCCAGCAGTTTAACCAGGTCCAATGAGCAGTTCTTC.

The chain links TRBV7-9 to TRBJ2-1; D ambiguous. Deletions cut 1 base from V and 6 bases from J, with 4 bases between. Germline assignment: CDR1 SEHNR and CDR2 FQNEAQ (reference sequence). The CDR3 contains 12 residues. DNA for the CDR3: TGTGCCAGCAGCTTAGAAGTCAATGAGCAGTTCTTC. Encoded protein: CASSLEVNEQFF.

V gene TRBV4-1 combines with J gene TRBJ2-7; either TRBD1 or TRBD2 may fit D (5 bases each). V shed 0 bases and J shed 4 bases, with 16 bases lying between them. The CDR3 runs 16 residues. Germline V gene data show CDR1 as MGHRA and CDR2 as YSYEKL. The CDR3 DNA reads TGCGCCAGCAGCCAAGATGGGACCGAGGGCTCGTACGAGCAGTACTTC. It is translated as CASSQDGTEGSYEQYF.

This clone has a single count. This chain uses TRBV6-1 with TRBJ2-7; 7 nucleotides match TRBD1. In germline, CDR1 is MNHNS, CDR2 SASEGT. This CDR3 has 14 residues. Losses at the gene ends were 4 bases for V and 3 bases for J; bases not matched to a gene: 6. As DNA, the CDR3 is TGTGCCAGCAGTGGGACAGGTAATTACTACGAGCAGTACTTC. This sequence encodes CASSGTGNYYEQYF.

The chain is built from TRBV4-3 and TRBJ1-1; D may be TRBD1 (5 bases). V was cut by 3 bases and J by 2 bases, with 7 bases left in between. CDR1 is LGHNA, CDR2 YSLEER, per germline. This CDR3 region has 13 residues. In nucleotides, the CDR3 is TGCGCCAGCAGCCATGACAGAAACACTGAAGCTTTCTTT. This encodes CASSHDRNTEAFF.

V usage is TRBV6-1 and J usage is TRBJ1-2; TRBD1 matches 8 bases. The CDR3 length is 15 residues. V gave up 8 bases and J gave up 4 bases; unmatched junction bases: 12. Germline-derived CDR1 and CDR2 are MNHNS and SASEGT. The CDR3 is CASLGQGQGAYGYTF. CDR3 bases: TGTGCCAGCTTAGGGCAAGGACAGGGTGCCTATGGCTACACCTTC.

The rearrangement links TRBV15 to TRBJ1-2; D perhaps matches TRBD1 (5 bases). The CDR3 is 18 residues long. The V end was cut by 3 bases, the J end by 0 bases, with 20 bases between. Germline CDR1 reads LNHNV; CDR2 reads YYDKDF (reference sequence). Here the CDR3 DNA reads TGTGCCACCAGCAGGGACACCCCGGTGGGGCAAGCTAACTATGGCTACACCTTC. Amino acid sequence: CATSRDTPVGQANYGYTF.

The chain recombines TRBV9 with TRBJ2-1; D is ambiguous. Germline V gives CDR1 SGDLS, CDR2 YYNGEE. V lost 3 bases and J lost 0, with 13 bases in between. The CDR3 covers 16 residues. CDR3 in amino acids: CASSGVSRSSYNEQFF. The CDR3 bases are TGTGCCAGCAGCGGGGTCTCGCGGAGCTCCTACAATGAGCAGTTCTTC.